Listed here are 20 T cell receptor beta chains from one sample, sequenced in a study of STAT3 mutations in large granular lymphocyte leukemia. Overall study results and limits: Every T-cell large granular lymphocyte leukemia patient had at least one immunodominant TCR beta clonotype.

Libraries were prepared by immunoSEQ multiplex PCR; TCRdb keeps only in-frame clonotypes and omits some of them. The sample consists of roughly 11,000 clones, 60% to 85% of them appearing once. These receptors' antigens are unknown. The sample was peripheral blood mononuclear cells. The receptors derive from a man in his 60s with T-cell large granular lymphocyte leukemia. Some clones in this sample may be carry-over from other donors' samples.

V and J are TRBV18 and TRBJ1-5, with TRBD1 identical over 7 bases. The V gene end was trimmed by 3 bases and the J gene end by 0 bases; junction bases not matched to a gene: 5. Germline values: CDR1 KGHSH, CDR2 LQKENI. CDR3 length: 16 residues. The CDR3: CASSPGTAYSNQPQHF. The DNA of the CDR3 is TGTGCCAGCTCACCCGGGACAGCTTATAGCAATCAGCCCCAGCATTTT.

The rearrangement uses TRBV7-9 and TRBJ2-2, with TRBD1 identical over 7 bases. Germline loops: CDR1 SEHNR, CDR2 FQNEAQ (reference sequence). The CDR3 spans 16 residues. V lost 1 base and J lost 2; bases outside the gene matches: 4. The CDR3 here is CASSLDGTANTGELFF. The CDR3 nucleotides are TGTGCCAGCAGCTTAGATGGGACAGCAAACACCGGGGAGCTGTTTTTT.

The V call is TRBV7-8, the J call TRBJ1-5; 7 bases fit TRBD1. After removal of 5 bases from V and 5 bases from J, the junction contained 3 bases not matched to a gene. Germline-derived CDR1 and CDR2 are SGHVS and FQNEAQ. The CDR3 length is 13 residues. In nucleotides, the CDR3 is TGTGCCAGCAGCGCGGGACAGTATCAGCCCCAGCATTTT. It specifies CASSAGQYQPQHF.

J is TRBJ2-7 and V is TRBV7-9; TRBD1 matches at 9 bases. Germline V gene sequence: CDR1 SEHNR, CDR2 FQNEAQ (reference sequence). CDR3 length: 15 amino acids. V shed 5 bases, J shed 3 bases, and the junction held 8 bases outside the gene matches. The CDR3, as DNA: TGTGCCAGCAGCCCACGGACAGGGGAAAGCTACGAGCAGTACTTC. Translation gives CASSPRTGESYEQYF.

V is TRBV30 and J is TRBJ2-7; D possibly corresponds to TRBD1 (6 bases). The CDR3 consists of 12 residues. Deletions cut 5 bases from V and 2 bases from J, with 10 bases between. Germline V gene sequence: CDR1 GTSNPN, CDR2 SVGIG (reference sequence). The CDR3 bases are TGTGCCTGGGCAGGACAGACCTACGAGCAGTACTTC. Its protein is CAWAGQTYEQYF.

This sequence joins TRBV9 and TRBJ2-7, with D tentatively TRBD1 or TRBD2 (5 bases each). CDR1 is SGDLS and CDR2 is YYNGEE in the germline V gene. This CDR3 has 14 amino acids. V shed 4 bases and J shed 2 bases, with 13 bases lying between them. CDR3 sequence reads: CASSQRDHTYEQYF. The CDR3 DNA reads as TGTGCCAGCAGCCAAAGGGACCATACCTACGAGCAGTACTTC.

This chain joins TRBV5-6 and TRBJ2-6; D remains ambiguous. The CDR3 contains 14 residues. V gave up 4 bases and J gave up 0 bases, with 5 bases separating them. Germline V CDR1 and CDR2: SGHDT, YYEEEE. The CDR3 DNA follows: TGTGCCAGCAGCGCAGGCTCTGGGGCCAACGTCCTGACTTTC. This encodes CASSAGSGANVLTF.

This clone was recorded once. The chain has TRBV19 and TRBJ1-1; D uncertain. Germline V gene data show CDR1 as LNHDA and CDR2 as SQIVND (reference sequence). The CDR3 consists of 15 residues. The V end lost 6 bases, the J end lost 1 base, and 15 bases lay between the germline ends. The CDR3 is CASSVEGVRNTEAFF. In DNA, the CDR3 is TGTGCCAGTAGCGTGGAGGGAGTTCGGAACACTGAAGCTTTCTTT. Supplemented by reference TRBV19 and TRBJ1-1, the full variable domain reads DGGITQSPKYLFRKEGQNVTLSCEQNLNHDAMYWYRQDPGQGLRLIYYSQIVNDFQKGDIAEGYSVSREKKESFPLTVTSAQKNPTAFYLCASSVEGVRNTEAFFGQGTRLTVV.

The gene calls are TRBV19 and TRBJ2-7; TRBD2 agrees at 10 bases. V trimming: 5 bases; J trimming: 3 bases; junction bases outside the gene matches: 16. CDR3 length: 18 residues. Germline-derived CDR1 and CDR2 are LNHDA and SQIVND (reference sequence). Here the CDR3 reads CASSHRVAASGRGYEQYF. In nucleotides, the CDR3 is TGTGCCAGTAGTCACCGCGTTGCCGCTAGCGGGAGAGGCTACGAGCAGTACTTC.

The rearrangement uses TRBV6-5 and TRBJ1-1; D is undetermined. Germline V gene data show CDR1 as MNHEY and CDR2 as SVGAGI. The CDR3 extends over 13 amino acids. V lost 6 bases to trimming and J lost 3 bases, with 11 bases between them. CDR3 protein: CASRGTDDTEAFF. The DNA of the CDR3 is TGTGCCAGCAGGGGTACAGACGACACTGAAGCTTTCTTT.

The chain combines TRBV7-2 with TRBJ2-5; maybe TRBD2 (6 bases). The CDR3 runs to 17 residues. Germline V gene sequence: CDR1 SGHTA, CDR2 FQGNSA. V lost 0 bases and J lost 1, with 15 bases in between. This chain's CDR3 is CASSLAPLGGSQETQYF. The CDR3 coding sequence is TGTGCCAGCAGCTTAGCCCCACTTGGGGGGTCCCAAGAGACCCAGTACTTC.

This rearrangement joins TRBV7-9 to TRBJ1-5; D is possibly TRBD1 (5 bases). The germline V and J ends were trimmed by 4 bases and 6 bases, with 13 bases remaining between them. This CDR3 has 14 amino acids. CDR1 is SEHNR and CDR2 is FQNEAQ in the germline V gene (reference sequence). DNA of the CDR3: TGTGCCAGCAGCTCTAGTGGGGGGGGTCAGCCCCAGCATTTT. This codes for CASSSSGGGQPQHF.

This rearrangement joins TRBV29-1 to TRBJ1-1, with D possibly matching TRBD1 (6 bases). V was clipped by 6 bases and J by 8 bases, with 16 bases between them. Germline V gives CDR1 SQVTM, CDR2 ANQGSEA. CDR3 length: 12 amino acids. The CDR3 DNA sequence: TGCAGCGTCCCCAAGCCACAGGGAGAAGCTTTCTTT. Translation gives CSVPKPQGEAFF. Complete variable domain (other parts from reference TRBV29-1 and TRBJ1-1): SAVISQKPSRDICQRGTSLTIQCQVDSQVTMMFWYRQQPGQSLTLIATANQGSEATYESGFVIDKFPISRPNLTFSTLTVSNMSPEDSSIYLCSVPKPQGEAFFGQGTRLTVV.

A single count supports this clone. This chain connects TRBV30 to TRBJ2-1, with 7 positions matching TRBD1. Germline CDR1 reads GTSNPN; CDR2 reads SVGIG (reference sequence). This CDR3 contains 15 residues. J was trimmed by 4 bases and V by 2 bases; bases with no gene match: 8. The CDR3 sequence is CAWSKRGQEYNEQFF. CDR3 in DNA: TGTGCCTGGAGTAAGCGCGGACAGGAATACAATGAGCAGTTCTTC. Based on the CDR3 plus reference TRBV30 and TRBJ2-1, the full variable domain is SQTIHQWPATLVQPVGSPLSLECTVEGTSNPNLYWYRQAAGRGLQLLFYSVGIGQISSEVPQNLSASRPQDRQFILSSKKLLLSDSGFYLCAWSKRGQEYNEQFFGPGTRLTVL.

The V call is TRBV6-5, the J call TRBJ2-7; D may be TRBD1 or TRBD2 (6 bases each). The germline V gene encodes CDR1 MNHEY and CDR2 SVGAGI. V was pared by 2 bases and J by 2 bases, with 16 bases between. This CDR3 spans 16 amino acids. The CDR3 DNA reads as TGTGCCAGCAGTTACGGGTCGGGGGCCCTAACCTACGAGCAGTACTTC. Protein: CASSYGSGALTYEQYF.

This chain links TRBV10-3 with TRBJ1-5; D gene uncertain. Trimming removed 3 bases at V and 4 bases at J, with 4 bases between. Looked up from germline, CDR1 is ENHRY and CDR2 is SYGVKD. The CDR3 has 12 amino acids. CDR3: CAISDQNQPQHF. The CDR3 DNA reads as TGTGCCATCAGTGATCAAAATCAGCCCCAGCATTTT.

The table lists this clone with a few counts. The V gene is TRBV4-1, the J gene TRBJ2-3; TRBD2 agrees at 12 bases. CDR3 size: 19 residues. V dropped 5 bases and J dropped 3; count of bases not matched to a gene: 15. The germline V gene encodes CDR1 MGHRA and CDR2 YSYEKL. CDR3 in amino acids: CASSTQGLITSGRTDTQYF. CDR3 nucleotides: TGCGCCAGCAGCACCCAAGGTCTTATAACTAGCGGGAGGACAGATACGCAGTATTTT.

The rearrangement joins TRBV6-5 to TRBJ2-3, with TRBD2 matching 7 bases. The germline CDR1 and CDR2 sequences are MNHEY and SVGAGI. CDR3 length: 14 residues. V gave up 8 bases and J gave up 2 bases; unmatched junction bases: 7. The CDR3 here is CASGAGPPTDTQYF. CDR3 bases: TGTGCCAGCGGAGCGGGGCCCCCCACAGATACGCAGTATTTT.

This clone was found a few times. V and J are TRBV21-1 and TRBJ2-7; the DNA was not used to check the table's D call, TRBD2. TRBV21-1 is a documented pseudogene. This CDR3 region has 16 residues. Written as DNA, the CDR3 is TGTGCCACGAATAGGGATTTCCTAGCGGGGCCCTACGAGCAGTACTTC. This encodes CATNRDFLAGPYEQYF.

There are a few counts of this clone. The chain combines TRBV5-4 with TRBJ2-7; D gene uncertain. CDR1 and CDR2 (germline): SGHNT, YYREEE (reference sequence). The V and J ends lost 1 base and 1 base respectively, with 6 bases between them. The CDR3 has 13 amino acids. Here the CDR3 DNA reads TGTGCCAGCAGCTTGCCTAGTTCCTACGAGCAGTACTTC. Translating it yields CASSLPSSYEQYF.